Included here is one T cell receptor beta chain sequence, with context. The data stem from a study of cytomegalovirus exposure and HLA in healthy donors. Measured with immunoSEQ multiplex PCR; TCRdb has only the in-frame clones, and not every one. The sample lists more than 200,000 clones, roughly 87% occurring once. From germline, CDR1 is MNHNY and CDR2 SVGAGI (reference sequence). V gave up 1 base and J gave up 4 bases, with 11 bases separating them. The CDR3 runs to 15 residues. The V and J genes are TRBV6-6 and TRBJ1-5; D is uncertain. Sequenced: PBMCs. This TCR was sampled from a man aged 18 to 29 in good health and CMV-seropositive. CDR3 in amino acids: CASSYLAGDNQPQHF. The CDR3 region has the DNA TGTGCCAGCAGTTACTTAGCTGGGGATAATCAGCCCCAGCATTTT.